The text below deals with one T cell receptor (beta chain). Its matching antigen is unknown. The investigators amplified TCR beta CDR3 regions from RNA transcripts. First-round RT-PCR with HTBI primers amplified the TCR CDR3 region. TCRdb ran MiXCR on the multiplex PCR reads and lists one entry per CDR3 protein. The sample carries around 760,000 distinct CDR3 sequences, over 35% recorded once. This specimen belongs to a study of T cells in Graves' hyperthyroidism and ophthalmopathy. Study-wide points: Most clonotypes expanded in the thyroid (above 0.001) were also present in blood. Prediction of ophthalmopathy progression came a median roughly 6.7 months pre-onset.

Hyperthyroidism was newly diagnosed in patients aged 18 to 65 (duration under 2 months). Clinical symptoms, serum thyroxine and TRAb, thyroid ultrasound and orbital computed tomography were used for the diagnoses. Germline lookup yields CDR1 ENHRY and CDR2 SYGVKD. The CDR3 sequence is 18 residues long. The V gene lost 5 bases and the J gene lost 2 bases, with 19 bases spanning the gap. J is TRBJ2-6 and V is TRBV10-3; the D gene is possibly TRBD1 (6 bases). The clonotype originates from a woman between 40 and 55 years old with Graves' hyperthyroidism. Sequenced: blood. This chain's CDR3 is CAISQLAQGLAGANVLTF. The CDR3 bases are TGTGCCATCAGTCAGCTGGCACAGGGTTTGGCTGGGGCCAACGTCCTGACTTTC.